This T cell receptor beta chain emerged from a study of blood T cell repertoires in COVID-19. Study details: In each case, the material was cDNA or gDNA derived from T cells, B-cell-depleted T cells, or PBMCs.

The length of the CDR3 is 15 residues. V gave up 4 bases and J gave up 8 bases, with 18 bases separating them. Germline-derived CDR1 and CDR2 are SGHKS and YYEKEE (reference sequence). Repertoires were generated with immunoSEQ multiplex PCR, while TCRdb's copy carries only in-frame clones and drops some. This sample has about 320,000 clones, with about 88% found just once. The sequencing input was PBMCs or T cells enriched from blood (not recorded which). The receptor comes from a man aged 55-75 years who had recovered from COVID-19. V is TRBV5-5 and J is TRBJ1-4, with a tentative D call TRBD1 (6 bases). This chain's CDR3 is CASSRDILPGEKLFF. CDR3 nucleotides: TGTGCCAGCAGCCGGGACATCCTTCCGGGGGAAAAACTGTTTTTT.